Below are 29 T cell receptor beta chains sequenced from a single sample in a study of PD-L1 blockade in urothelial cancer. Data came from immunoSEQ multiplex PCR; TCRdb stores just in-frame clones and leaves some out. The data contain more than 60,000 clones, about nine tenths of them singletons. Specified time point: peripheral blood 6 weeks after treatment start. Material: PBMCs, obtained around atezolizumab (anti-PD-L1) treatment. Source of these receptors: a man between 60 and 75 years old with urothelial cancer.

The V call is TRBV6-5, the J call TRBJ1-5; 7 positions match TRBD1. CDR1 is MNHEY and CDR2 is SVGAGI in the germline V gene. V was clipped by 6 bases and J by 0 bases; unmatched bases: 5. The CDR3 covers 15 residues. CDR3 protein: CASRMTGYSNQPQHF. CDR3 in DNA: TGTGCCAGCAGAATGACAGGGTATAGCAATCAGCCCCAGCATTTT.

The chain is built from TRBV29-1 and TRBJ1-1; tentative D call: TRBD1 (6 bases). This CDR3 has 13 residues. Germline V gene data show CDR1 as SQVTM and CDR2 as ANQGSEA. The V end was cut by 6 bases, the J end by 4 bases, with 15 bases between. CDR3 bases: TGCAGCGTGCAAGGACAGTTACGCACTGAAGCTTTCTTT. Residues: CSVQGQLRTEAFF.

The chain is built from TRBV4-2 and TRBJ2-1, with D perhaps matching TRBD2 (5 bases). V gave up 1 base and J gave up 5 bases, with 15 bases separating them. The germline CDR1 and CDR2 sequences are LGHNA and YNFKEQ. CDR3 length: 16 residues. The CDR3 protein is CASSQGVARADNEQFF. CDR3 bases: TGTGCCAGCAGCCAAGGTGTAGCGCGAGCTGACAATGAGCAGTTCTTC.

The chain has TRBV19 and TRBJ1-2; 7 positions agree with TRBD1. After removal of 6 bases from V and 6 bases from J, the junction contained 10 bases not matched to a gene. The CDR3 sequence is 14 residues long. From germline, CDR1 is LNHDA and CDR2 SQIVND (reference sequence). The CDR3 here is CASRDGQGEHGYTF. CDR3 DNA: TGTGCCAGTAGGGATGGGCAGGGGGAACATGGCTACACCTTC.

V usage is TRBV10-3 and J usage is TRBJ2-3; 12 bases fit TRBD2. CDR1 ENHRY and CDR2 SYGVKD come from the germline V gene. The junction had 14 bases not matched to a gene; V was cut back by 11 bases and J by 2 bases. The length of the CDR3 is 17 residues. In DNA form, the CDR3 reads TGTGCCTCAGGGCCCACTAGCGGGGGGTACAACACAGATACGCAGTATTTT. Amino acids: CASGPTSGGYNTDTQYF.

This CDR3 reads CASSLGDYQETQYF. CDR3 nucleotide sequence: TGCGCCAGCAGCTTGGGGGACTACCAAGAGACCCAGTACTTC. V is TRBV5-1 and J is TRBJ2-5; D perhaps matches TRBD2 (6 bases). The length of the CDR3 is 14 residues. Looked up from germline, CDR1 is SGHRS and CDR2 is YFSETQ. V was pared by 0 bases and J by 0 bases, with 6 bases between.

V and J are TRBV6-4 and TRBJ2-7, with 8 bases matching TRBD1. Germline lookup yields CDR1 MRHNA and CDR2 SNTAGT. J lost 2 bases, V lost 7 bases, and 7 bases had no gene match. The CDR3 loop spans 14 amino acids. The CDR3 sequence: CASIEGQAPYEQYF. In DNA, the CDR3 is TGTGCCAGCATCGAGGGACAGGCACCCTACGAGCAGTACTTC.

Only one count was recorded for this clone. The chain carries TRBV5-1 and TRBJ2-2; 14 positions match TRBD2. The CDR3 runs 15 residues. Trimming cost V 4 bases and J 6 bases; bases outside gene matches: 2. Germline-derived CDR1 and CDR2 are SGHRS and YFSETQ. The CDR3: CASSQTSGRAGELFF. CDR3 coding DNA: TGCGCCAGCAGCCAGACTAGCGGGAGGGCCGGGGAGCTGTTTTTT.

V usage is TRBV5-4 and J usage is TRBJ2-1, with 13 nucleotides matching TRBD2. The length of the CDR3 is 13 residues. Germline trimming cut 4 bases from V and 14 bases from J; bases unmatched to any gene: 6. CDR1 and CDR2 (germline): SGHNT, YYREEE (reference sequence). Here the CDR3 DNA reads TGTGCCAGCAGCGCCGGACTAGCGGGGGTGAAGTTCTTC. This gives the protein CASSAGLAGVKFF.

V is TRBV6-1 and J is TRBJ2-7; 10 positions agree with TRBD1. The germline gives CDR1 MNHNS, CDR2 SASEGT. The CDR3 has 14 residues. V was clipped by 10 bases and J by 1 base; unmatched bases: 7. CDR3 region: CATQWTGGSYEQYF. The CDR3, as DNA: TGTGCCACGCAATGGACAGGGGGGTCCTACGAGCAGTACTTC.

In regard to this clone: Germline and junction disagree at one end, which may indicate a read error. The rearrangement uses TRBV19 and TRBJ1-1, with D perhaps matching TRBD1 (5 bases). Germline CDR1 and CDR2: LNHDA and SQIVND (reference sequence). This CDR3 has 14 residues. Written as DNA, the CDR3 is TGTGCCAGTGATGCGGGGGGACGGCCTTTCGAGTGTGTCTTT. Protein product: CASDAGGRPFECVF.

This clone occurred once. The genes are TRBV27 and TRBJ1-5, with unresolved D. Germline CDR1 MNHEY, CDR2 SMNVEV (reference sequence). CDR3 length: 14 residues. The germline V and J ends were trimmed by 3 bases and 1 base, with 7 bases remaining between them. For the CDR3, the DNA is TGTGCCAGCAGTTTCGCCGGGAGCAATCAGCCCCAGCATTTT. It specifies CASSFAGSNQPQHF.

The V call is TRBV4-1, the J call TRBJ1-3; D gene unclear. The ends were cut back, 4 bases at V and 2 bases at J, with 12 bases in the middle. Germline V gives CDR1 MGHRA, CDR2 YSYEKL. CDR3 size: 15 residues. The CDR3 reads CASSPPGSPGNTIYF. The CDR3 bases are TGCGCCAGCAGCCCACCGGGATCCCCTGGAAACACCATATATTTT.

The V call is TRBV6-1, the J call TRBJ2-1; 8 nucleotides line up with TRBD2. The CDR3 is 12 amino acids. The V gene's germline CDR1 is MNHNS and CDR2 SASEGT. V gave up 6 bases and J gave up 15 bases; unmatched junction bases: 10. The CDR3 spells CASRFVAGHSFF. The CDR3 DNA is TGTGCCAGCAGATTCGTAGCGGGACACTCGTTCTTC.

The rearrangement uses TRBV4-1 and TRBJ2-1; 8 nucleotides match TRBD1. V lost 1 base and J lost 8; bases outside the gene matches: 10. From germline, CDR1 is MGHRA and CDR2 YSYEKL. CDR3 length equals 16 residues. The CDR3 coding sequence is TGCGCCAGCAGCCAAGTTGGCGGACAGGGTAGGTATGAGCAGTTCTTC. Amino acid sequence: CASSQVGGQGRYEQFF.

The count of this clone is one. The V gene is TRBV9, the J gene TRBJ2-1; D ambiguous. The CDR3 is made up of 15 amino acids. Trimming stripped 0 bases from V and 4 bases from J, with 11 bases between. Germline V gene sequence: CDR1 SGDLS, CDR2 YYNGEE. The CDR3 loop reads CASSVAMEIYNEQFF. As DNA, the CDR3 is TGTGCCAGCAGCGTAGCTATGGAGATTTACAATGAGCAGTTCTTC.

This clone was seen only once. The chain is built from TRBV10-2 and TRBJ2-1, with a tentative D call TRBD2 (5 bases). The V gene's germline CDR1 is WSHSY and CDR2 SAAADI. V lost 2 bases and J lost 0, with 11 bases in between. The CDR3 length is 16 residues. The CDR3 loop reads CASSEHRSDSYNEQFF. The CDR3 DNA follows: TGCGCCAGCAGTGAGCACCGTAGCGACTCCTACAATGAGCAGTTCTTC.

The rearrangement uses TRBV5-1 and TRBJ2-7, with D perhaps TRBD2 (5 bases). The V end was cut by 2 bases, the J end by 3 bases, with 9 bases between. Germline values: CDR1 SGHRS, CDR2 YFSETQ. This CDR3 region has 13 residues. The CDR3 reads CASSFPGDYEQYF. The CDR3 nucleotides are TGCGCCAGCAGCTTTCCCGGGGACTACGAGCAGTACTTC.

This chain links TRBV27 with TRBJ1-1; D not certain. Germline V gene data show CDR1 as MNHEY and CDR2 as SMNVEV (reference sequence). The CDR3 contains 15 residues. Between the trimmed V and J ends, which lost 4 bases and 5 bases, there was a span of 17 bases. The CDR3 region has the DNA TGTGCCAGCAGTTGGGGTCCGGGATCAAGAACTGAAGCTTTCTTT. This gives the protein CASSWGPGSRTEAFF.

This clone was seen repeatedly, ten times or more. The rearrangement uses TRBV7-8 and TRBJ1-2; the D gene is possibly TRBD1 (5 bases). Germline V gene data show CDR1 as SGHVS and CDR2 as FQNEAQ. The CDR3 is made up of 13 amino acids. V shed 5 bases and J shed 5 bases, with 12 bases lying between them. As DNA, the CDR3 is TGTGCCAGCAGCCAGGCGGGACTGTATGGCTACACCTTC. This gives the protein CASSQAGLYGYTF.

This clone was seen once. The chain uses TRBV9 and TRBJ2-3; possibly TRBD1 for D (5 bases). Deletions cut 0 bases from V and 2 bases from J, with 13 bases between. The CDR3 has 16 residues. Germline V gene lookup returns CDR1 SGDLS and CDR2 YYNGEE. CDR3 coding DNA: TGTGCCAGCAGCGTAGGGACACTCCAGTACACAGATACGCAGTATTTT. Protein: CASSVGTLQYTDTQYF.

This CDR3 is CASSLGVYGYTF. The CDR3, as DNA: TGTGCCAGCAGTTTAGGAGTCTATGGCTACACCTTC. The chain has TRBV28 and TRBJ1-2; D call uncertain. CDR1 and CDR2 (germline): MDHEN, SYDVKM. Trimming took off 2 bases at V and 4 bases at J, with 5 bases between the two ends. The CDR3 totals 12 residues.

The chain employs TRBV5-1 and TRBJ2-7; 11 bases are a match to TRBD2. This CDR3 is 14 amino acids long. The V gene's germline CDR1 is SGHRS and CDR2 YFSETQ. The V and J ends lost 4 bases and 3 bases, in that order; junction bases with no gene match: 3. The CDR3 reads CASSASGGLYEQYF. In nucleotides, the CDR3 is TGCGCCAGCAGCGCTAGCGGGGGGCTCTACGAGCAGTACTTC.

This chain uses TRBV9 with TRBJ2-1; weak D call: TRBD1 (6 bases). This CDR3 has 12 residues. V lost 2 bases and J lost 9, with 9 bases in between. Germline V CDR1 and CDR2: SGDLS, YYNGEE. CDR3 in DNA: TGTGCCAGCAGCGTTACAGGGACTGAGCAGTTCTTC. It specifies CASSVTGTEQFF.

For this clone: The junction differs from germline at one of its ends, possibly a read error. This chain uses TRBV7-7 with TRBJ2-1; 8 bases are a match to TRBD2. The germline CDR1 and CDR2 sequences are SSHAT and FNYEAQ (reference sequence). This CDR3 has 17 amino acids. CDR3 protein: CASSPSGGTRSYNEQFF. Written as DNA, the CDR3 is TGTGCTAGCAGCCCTTCTGGGGGGACTAGATCCTACAATGAGCAGTTCTTC. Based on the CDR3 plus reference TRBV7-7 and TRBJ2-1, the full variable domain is GAGVSQSPRYKVTKRGQDVTLRCDPISSHATLYWYQQALGQGPEFLTYFNYEAQPDKSGLPSDRFSAERPEGSISTLTIQRTEQRDSAMYRCASSPSGGTRSYNEQFFGPGTRLTVL.

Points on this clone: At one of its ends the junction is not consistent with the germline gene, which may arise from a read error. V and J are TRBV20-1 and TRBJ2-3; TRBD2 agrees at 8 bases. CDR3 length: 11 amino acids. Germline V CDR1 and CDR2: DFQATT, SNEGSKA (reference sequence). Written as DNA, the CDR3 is TGCAGTGCTCCCCGGGAGGGGGTGATCGGTTTT. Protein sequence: CSAPREGVIGF.

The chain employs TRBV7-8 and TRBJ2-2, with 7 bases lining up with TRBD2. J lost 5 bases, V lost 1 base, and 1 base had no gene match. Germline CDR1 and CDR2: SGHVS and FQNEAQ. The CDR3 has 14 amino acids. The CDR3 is CASSLERGTGELFF. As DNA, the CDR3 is TGTGCCAGCAGCTTAGAGCGGGGAACCGGGGAGCTGTTTTTT.

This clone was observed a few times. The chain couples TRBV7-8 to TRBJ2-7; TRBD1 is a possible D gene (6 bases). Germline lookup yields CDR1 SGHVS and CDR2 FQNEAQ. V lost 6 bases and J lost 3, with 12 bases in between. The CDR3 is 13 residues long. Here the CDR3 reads CASSSGALYEQYF. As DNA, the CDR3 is TGTGCCAGCAGTTCAGGGGCACTCTACGAGCAGTACTTC.

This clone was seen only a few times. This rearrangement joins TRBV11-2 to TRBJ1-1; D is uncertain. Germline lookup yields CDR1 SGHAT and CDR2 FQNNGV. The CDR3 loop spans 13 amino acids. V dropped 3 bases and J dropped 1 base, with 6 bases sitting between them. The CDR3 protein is CASSFLRNTEAFF. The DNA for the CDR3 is TGTGCCAGCAGCTTTTTGAGGAACACTGAAGCTTTCTTT.